The 24 T cell receptor beta chains below were found in one sample sequenced in a study of T cells after yellow fever vaccination. TCRdb called the 5' RACE reads again in MiXCR, with one record for every CDR3 protein. Among about 630,000 distinct CDR3 sequences listed, 12% were seen once. The sample consisted of PBMCs, taken on the day of the yellow fever booster vaccination. The source is a man aged 25 to 45 who received the YFV17D yellow fever vaccine.

The chain links TRBV24-1 to TRBJ2-6, with 7 bases aligning to TRBD2. J lost 2 bases, V lost 9 bases, and 0 bases had no gene match. Per germline, CDR1 KGHDR and CDR2 SFDVKD. The CDR3 totals 13 residues. DNA of the CDR3: TGTGCCACCCGGGGGGCTGGGGCCAACGTCCTGACTTTC. It encodes CATRGAGANVLTF.

J is TRBJ2-3 and V is TRBV11-2; TRBD2 matches 8 bases. CDR3 length: 14 residues. The germline gives CDR1 SGHAT, CDR2 FQNNGV. V shed 5 bases and J 6 bases; nucleotides not matched to a gene: 7. The CDR3 DNA reads TGTGCCAGCAGCCTGGGACTAGGGAGGGATACGCAGTATTTT. Protein: CASSLGLGRDTQYF.

V and J are TRBV5-1 and TRBJ1-1; D is undetermined. Germline lookup yields CDR1 SGHRS and CDR2 YFSETQ. V lost 4 bases and J lost 5, with 15 bases in between. This CDR3 comprises 14 residues. CDR3 bases: TGCGCCAGCAGCCCGTTTAGGGCATCTACTGAAGCTTTCTTT. It encodes CASSPFRASTEAFF.

The sample holds many counts of this clonotype. CDR3 region: CASSQGANENQPQHF. The CDR3 coding sequence is TGTGCCAGCAGCCAAGGAGCGAACGAGAATCAGCCCCAGCATTTT. The chain recombines TRBV3-1 with TRBJ1-5; D is ambiguous. Germline values: CDR1 LGHDT, CDR2 YNNKEL (reference sequence). The CDR3 runs to 15 residues. V lost 1 base to trimming and J lost 4 bases, with 11 bases between them.

This clonotype was found a few times. The rearrangement uses TRBV6-2 or TRBV6-3 and TRBJ2-2; the match to TRBD1 covers 7 bases. V dropped 6 bases and J dropped 6; count of bases not matched to a gene: 13. CDR3 length: 16 amino acids. Germline V gives CDR1 MNHEY, CDR2 SVGEGT. CDR3 sequence (DNA): TGTGCCAGCAGAAGACCGGGACAGCCTGCCGCCGGGGAGCTGTTTTTT. As protein: CASRRPGQPAAGELFF.

As to this clonotype: Germline is not matched at one junction end, which may reflect a read error. The CDR3 sequence: CCATDGSRGGVLSYEQYF. CDR3 DNA sequence: TGCTGTGCCACGGACGGGTCCAGGGGTGGGGTCCTCTCCTACGAGCAGTACTTC. This chain links TRBV20-1 with TRBJ2-7; D might be TRBD1 (6 bases). Germline V gene sequence: CDR1 DFQATT, CDR2 SNEGSKA (reference sequence). The CDR3 loop spans 18 amino acids.

This clonotype occurred a few times. CDR3 protein: CASSLAQGVVGELFF. The CDR3 DNA is TGTGCCAGCAGCTTGGCCCAGGGGGTGGTTGGGGAGCTGTTTTTT. The rearrangement uses TRBV5-4 and TRBJ2-2; TRBD1 aligns across 7 bases. The CDR3 covers 15 residues. J lost 8 bases, V lost 0 bases, and 7 bases had no gene match. The germline V gene has CDR1 SGHNT and CDR2 YYREEE (reference sequence).

This clonotype has more than one count but fewer than ten. The rearrangement joins TRBV5-1 to TRBJ1-1, with D perhaps matching TRBD1 (5 bases). CDR3 length equals 11 residues. Germline loops: CDR1 SGHRS, CDR2 YFSETQ. The V and J ends lost 7 bases and 5 bases respectively, with 9 bases between them. CDR3 nucleotide sequence: TGCGCCAGCTTAGGGGATACTGAAGCTTTCTTT. Its translation is CASLGDTEAFF.

The gene calls are TRBV10-3 and TRBJ2-5, with D tentatively TRBD2 (5 bases). Trimming cost V 0 bases and J 2 bases, with 7 bases left between them. Germline V gene sequence: CDR1 ENHRY, CDR2 SYGVKD. This CDR3 spans 14 amino acids. CDR3 loop: CAISESKRQETQYF. CDR3 DNA sequence: TGTGCCATCAGTGAGTCGAAGCGGCAAGAGACCCAGTACTTC.

This clonotype showed up many times. V usage is TRBV10-3 and J usage is TRBJ2-2; possibly TRBD2 for D (6 bases). The CDR3 runs 14 residues. V lost 4 bases to trimming and J lost 3 bases, with 9 bases between them. The V gene's germline CDR1 is ENHRY and CDR2 SYGVKD. As DNA, the CDR3 is TGTGCCATCAGTGTGGAGGGATACACCGGGGAGCTGTTTTTT. It specifies CAISVEGYTGELFF.

In this sample, this clonotype turned up many times. The gene calls are TRBV7-9 and TRBJ2-1; 11 bases line up with TRBD2. The germline CDR1 and CDR2 sequences are SEHNR and FQNEAQ (reference sequence). The trim removed 5 bases at V and 0 bases at J, leaving 6 bases unmatched. The CDR3 spans 17 residues. CDR3: CASSPIGTSGSYNEQFF. CDR3 bases: TGTGCCAGCAGCCCCATTGGGACTAGCGGCTCCTACAATGAGCAGTTCTTC.

On this clonotype: The junction does not match germline at one end; this may be a read error. The chain carries TRBV20-1 and TRBJ1-2; possible D gene TRBD1, 5 bases. Germline V gene sequence: CDR1 DFQATT, CDR2 SNEGSKA (reference sequence). This CDR3 has 14 residues. The CDR3 DNA is TGCTGTGCTAGAGATCCGGGGGTAGACTATGGCTACACCTTC. This codes for CCARDPGVDYGYTF.

This clonotype was found a few times. The gene calls are TRBV7-2 and TRBJ2-3, with D maybe TRBD1 (6 bases). There are 14 residues in the CDR3. V lost 5 bases, J lost 6 bases, and 15 bases lay in between. Germline-derived CDR1 and CDR2 are SGHTA and FQGNSA. DNA of the CDR3: TGTGCCAGCAGCCTATGGACAGCCCGGGATACGCAGTATTTT. This sequence encodes CASSLWTARDTQYF.

The chain couples TRBV6-1 to TRBJ2-1; the match to TRBD2 covers 7 bases. This CDR3 spans 16 amino acids. Unmatched junction bases numbered 17, after V lost 5 bases and J lost 10 bases. Germline lookup yields CDR1 MNHNS and CDR2 SASEGT. The CDR3 nucleotides read TGTGCCAGCAGTAGAAACATAGTGGGAGGGAGGGAGGAGCAGTTCTTC. Protein product: CASSRNIVGGREEQFF.

This clonotype was seen many times. The J gene is TRBJ2-7, the V gene TRBV13; 8 bases align to TRBD2. CDR1 is PRHDT and CDR2 is FYEKMQ in the germline V gene (reference sequence). The CDR3 loop spans 15 amino acids. The junction had 8 bases not matched to a gene; V was cut back by 1 base and J by 6 bases. In DNA form, the CDR3 reads TGTGCCAGCAGCTTAGTAAAAGCGGGAGAGCTCGAGCAGTACTTC. Translating it yields CASSLVKAGELEQYF.

The sample holds a few counts of this clonotype. The chain uses TRBV10-3 and TRBJ2-2, with 9 nucleotides matching TRBD2. Per the germline V gene, CDR1 is ENHRY and CDR2 is SYGVKD. J gave up 4 bases and V 8 bases, and 11 bases lay outside the gene matches. The CDR3 is 16 residues long. CDR3 nucleotide sequence: TGTGCCATCGCCGAAAATCCTAGCGGGACCACCGGGGAGCTGTTTTTT. Translated: CAIAENPSGTTGELFF.

This sequence joins TRBV27 and TRBJ1-3, with D tentatively TRBD1 (5 bases). The V and J ends lost 5 bases and 4 bases respectively, with 12 bases between them. The CDR3 contains 14 residues. The V gene's germline CDR1 is MNHEY and CDR2 SMNVEV (reference sequence). CDR3 protein: CASSPGTRGNTIYF. Written as DNA, the CDR3 is TGTGCCAGCAGTCCCGGGACTCGAGGAAACACCATATATTTT.

This clonotype was seen repeatedly, ten times or more. This sequence joins TRBV7-2 and TRBJ2-6, with D perhaps assigned TRBD1 or TRBD2 (5 bases each). Germline V gene lookup returns CDR1 SGHTA and CDR2 FQGNSA. V lost 1 base and J 2 bases, leaving 6 bases between the germline ends. This CDR3 is built from 15 residues. The CDR3 loop reads CASSLGGAGANVLTF. The DNA for the CDR3 is TGTGCCAGCAGCTTAGGAGGGGCTGGGGCCAACGTCCTGACTTTC.

The chain is built from TRBV6-2 or TRBV6-3 and TRBJ2-5; a weak D match, TRBD2 (6 bases). Germline loops: CDR1 MNHEY, CDR2 SVGEGT. The V and J ends lost 8 bases and 6 bases respectively, with 16 bases between them. CDR3 length: 13 amino acids. The CDR3 loop is CASWDSLSKTQYF. CDR3 nucleotides: TGTGCCAGCTGGGACTCCCTCTCGAAGACCCAGTACTTC.

This sequence joins TRBV12-3 or TRBV12-4 and TRBJ1-2; D is possibly TRBD1 (5 bases). The CDR3 sequence is 13 residues long. V lost 3 bases and J lost 7, with 12 bases in between. The CDR3 DNA reads TGTGCCAGCAGTTTGGGGGGAATAAGTGGCTACACCTTC. Its translation: CASSLGGISGYTF.

This clonotype was recorded many times. This chain uses TRBV24-1 with TRBJ2-2, with unresolved D. Germline CDR1 and CDR2: KGHDR and SFDVKD. The CDR3 spans 13 residues. V lost 5 bases and J lost 4, with 7 bases in between. CDR3 nucleotide sequence: TGTGCCACCAGTGGTGATGCCACCGGGGAGCTGTTTTTT. It codes for CATSGDATGELFF.

A few counts support this clonotype. The chain carries TRBV5-8 and TRBJ1-4, with D uncertain. Germline lookup yields CDR1 SGHTS and CDR2 YDEGEE. The germline V and J ends were trimmed by 0 bases and 0 bases, with 9 bases remaining between them. This CDR3 has 16 amino acids. The CDR3 loop is CASSLGTATTNEKLFF. As DNA, the CDR3 is TGTGCCAGCAGCTTGGGTACAGCAACAACTAATGAAAAACTGTTTTTT.

This clonotype was detected a few times. This sequence joins TRBV7-6 and TRBJ2-3, with D perhaps matching TRBD1 (6 bases). CDR1 is SGHVS and CDR2 is FNYEAQ in the germline V gene. Deletions cut 5 bases from V and 1 base from J, with 13 bases between. This CDR3 region has 15 residues. The CDR3 DNA reads TGTGCCAGCAGCCCCAACAGGGCCCGCACAGATACGCAGTATTTT. This encodes CASSPNRARTDTQYF.

This clonotype was counted only a few times. J is TRBJ2-1 and V is TRBV6-2 or TRBV6-3; 8 bases line up with TRBD2. From germline, CDR1 is MNHEY and CDR2 SVGEGT. The CDR3 length is 15 residues. The trim removed 0 bases at V and 6 bases at J, leaving 4 bases unmatched. DNA for the CDR3: TGTGCCAGCAGTTACTCGTCGGGAGGGCGCAATGAGCAGTTCTTC. It translates to CASSYSSGGRNEQFF.